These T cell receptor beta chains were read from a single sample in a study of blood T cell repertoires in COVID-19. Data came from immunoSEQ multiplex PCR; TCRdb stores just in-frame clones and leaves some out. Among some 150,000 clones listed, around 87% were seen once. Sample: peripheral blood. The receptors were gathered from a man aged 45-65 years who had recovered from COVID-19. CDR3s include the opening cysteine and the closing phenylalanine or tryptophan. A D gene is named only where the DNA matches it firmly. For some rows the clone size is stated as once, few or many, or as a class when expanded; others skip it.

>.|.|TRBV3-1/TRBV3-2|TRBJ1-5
CASSQEGQPQHF
TGTGCCAGCAGCCAAGAGGGCCAGCCCCAGCATTTT
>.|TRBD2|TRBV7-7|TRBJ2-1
CASSPQGSGGPHYNEQFF
TGTGCTAGCAGCCCCCAAGGTAGCGGGGGGCCCCACTACAATGAGCAGTTCTTC
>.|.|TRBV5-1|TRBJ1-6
CASRLGQRESPLHF
TGCGCCAGCAGGTTGGGGCAGAGGGAGTCACCCCTCCACTTT
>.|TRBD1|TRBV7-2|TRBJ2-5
CASSLVVGQGLEETQYF
TGTGCCAGCAGCTTAGTCGTTGGACAGGGGTTAGAAGAGACCCAGTACTTC
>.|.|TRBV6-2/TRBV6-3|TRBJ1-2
CASSYPANYGYTF
TGTGCCAGCAGTTACCCAGCTAACTATGGCTACACCTTC
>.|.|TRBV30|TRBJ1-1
CAWSSQGYTEAFF
TGTGCCTGGAGTTCACAGGGATATACTGAAGCTTTCTTT
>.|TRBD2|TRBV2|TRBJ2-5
CASSELSGDQETQYF
TGTGCCAGCAGTGAACTTAGCGGGGATCAAGAGACCCAGTACTTC
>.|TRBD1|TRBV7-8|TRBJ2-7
CASSLATGQGAYEQYF
TGTGCCAGCAGCTTAGCCACGGGACAGGGGGCCTACGAGCAGTACTTC
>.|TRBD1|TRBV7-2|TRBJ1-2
CASSLGTGAAGGYTF
TGTGCCAGCAGCTTAGGGACAGGGGCAGCGGGCGGCTACACCTTC
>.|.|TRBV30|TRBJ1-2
CAWSVQGSSGYTF
TGTGCCTGGAGTGTTCAGGGCTCAAGCGGCTACACCTTC
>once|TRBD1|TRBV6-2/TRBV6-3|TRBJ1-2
CASNPGQGNSYTF
TGTGCCAGCAACCCGGGACAGGGGAATAGCTACACCTTC
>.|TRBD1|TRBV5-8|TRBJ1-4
CASSLVLGQGDEKLFF
TGTGCCAGCAGCTTGGTTTTGGGACAGGGCGACGAAAAACTGTTTTTT
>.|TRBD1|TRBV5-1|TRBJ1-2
CASRTVPTGAGYTF
TGCGCCAGCAGGACGGTCCCTACAGGGGCTGGCTACACCTTC
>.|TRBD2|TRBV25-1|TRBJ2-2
CASSSQLAGGPGTGELFF
TGTGCCAGCAGCTCCCAACTAGCGGGGGGGCCGGGCACCGGGGAGCTGTTTTTT
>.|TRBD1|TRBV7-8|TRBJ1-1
CASSLEGTGWWFTEAFF
TGTGCCAGCAGCTTAGAAGGGACAGGGTGGTGGTTCACTGAAGCTTTCTTT
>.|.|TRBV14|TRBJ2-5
CASSKGLQETQYF
TGTGCCAGCAGTAAGGGACTTCAAGAGACCCAGTACTTC